Below are 8 T cell receptor beta chains sequenced from a single sample in a study of blood T cells in healthy people across ages. Sample-barcoded 5' priming and a J-beta primer mix drove a second PCR of 7 to 11 cycles. From the 5' RACE reads, TCRdb called clonotypes with MiXCR, one entry per CDR3 protein. The table shows about 2 million distinct CDR3 sequences, with about 49% occurring only once. The sample taken for sequencing was blood. Receptor source: a woman between 35 and 50 years old in good health.

The chain employs TRBV5-1 and TRBJ2-7; D gene uncertain. V gave up 7 bases and J gave up 3 bases, with 17 bases separating them. CDR1 and CDR2 from the germline V gene are SGHRS and YFSETQ. The CDR3 spans 14 residues. CDR3 in amino acids: CASGRSEPGYEQYF. CDR3 nucleotides: TGCGCCAGCGGGCGCTCGGAGCCTGGCTACGAGCAGTACTTC.

This clonotype was seen a handful of times. The chain combines TRBV7-2 with TRBJ2-3; D is undetermined. V dropped 7 bases and J dropped 5 bases, with 16 bases sitting between them. This CDR3 is 14 amino acids long. Per the germline V gene, CDR1 is SGHTA and CDR2 is FQGNSA. CDR3 DNA: TGTGCCAGCACCCGAACGGGCTGGGGAGATACGCAGTATTTT. Protein: CASTRTGWGDTQYF.

The chain couples TRBV5-1 to TRBJ2-3; 7 bases fit TRBD1. Trimming cost V 4 bases and J 3 bases; bases outside gene matches: 17. Germline-derived CDR1 and CDR2 are SGHRS and YFSETQ. The CDR3 is made up of 18 amino acids. The chain's CDR3 is CASSLEGLQGIGTDTQYF. CDR3 DNA sequence: TGCGCCAGCAGCCTCGAAGGCCTACAGGGGATAGGTACAGATACGCAGTATTTT.

The CDR3 spells CASSLDQRRYYGYTF. Here the CDR3 DNA reads TGTGCCAGCAGCTTAGATCAAAGGAGGTACTATGGCTACACCTTC. This chain uses TRBV11-2 with TRBJ1-2; D gene unclear. The germline V gene has CDR1 SGHAT and CDR2 FQNNGV. The germline V and J ends were trimmed by 0 bases and 3 bases, with 11 bases remaining between them. The CDR3 has 15 amino acids.

The V call is TRBV7-2, the J call TRBJ2-6, with a possible D match to TRBD1 (5 bases). Deletions cut 2 bases from V and 0 bases from J, with 11 bases between. This CDR3 contains 17 residues. CDR1 and CDR2 from the germline V gene are SGHTA and FQGNSA. CDR3 nucleotides: TGTGCCAGCAGCTTACCTATGGGGCCCTCTGGGGCCAACGTCCTGACTTTC. This translates into CASSLPMGPSGANVLTF. Combining the CDR3 with reference TRBV7-2 and TRBJ2-6 gives the whole variable domain GAGVSQSPSNKVTEKGKDVELRCDPISGHTALYWYRQSLGQGLEFLIYFQGNSAPDKSGLPSDRFSAERTGGSVSTLTIQRTQQEDSAVYLCASSLPMGPSGANVLTFGAGSRLTVL.

In nucleotides, the CDR3 is TGCGCCAGCAGCTTGGCGGTGACTAGCGGGTACCAAGAGACCCAGTACTTC. Translation gives CASSLAVTSGYQETQYF. The chain couples TRBV5-1 to TRBJ2-5; 10 bases line up with TRBD2. The CDR3 sequence is 17 residues long. Germline V CDR1 and CDR2: SGHRS, YFSETQ. Trimming cost V 0 bases and J 0 bases; bases outside gene matches: 5.

The rearrangement joins TRBV6-2 or TRBV6-3 to TRBJ1-6, with D unclear. V was cut by 2 bases and J by 12 bases, with 5 bases left in between. This CDR3 is 11 amino acids long. The germline CDR1 and CDR2 sequences are MNHEY and SVGEGT. CDR3: CASSYEGPLHF. CDR3 DNA sequence: TGTGCCAGCAGTTACGAGGGACCCCTCCACTTT.

The sample holds one count of this clonotype. This chain joins TRBV15 and TRBJ1-2; the match to TRBD1 covers 8 bases. Germline CDR1 reads LNHNV; CDR2 reads YYDKDF (reference sequence). With 3 bases clipped from V and 4 bases from J, the junction kept 10 bases outside the gene matches. There are 16 residues in the CDR3. The CDR3 DNA reads TGTGCCACCAGCAGCGGACAGGGTAGCTCGGCCTATGGCTACACCTTC. This codes for CATSSGQGSSAYGYTF.